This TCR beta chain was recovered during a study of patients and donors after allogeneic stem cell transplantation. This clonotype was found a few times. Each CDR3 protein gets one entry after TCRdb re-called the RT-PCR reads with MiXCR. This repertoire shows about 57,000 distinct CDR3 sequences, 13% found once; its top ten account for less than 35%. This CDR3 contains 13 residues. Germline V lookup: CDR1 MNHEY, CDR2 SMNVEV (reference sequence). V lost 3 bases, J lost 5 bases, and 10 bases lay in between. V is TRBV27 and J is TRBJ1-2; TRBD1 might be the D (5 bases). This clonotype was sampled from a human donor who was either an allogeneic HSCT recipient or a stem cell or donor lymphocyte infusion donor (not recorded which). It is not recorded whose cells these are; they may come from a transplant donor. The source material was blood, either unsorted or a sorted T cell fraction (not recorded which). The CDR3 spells CASSFGTRYGYTF. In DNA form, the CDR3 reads TGTGCCAGCAGTTTCGGGACCCGTTATGGCTACACCTTC.